Shown below are 13 T cell receptor beta chains from a single sample sequenced in a study of blood T cell repertoires in COVID-19. The method was immunoSEQ multiplex PCR; TCRdb's version includes in-frame clones alone and lacks a portion of them. This sample carries approximately 150,000 clones, approximately 75% of them seen once, and the ten largest clones take approximately 10%. Sample: peripheral blood. The source is a human donor in a cohort sampled during active COVID-19.

J is TRBJ1-1 and V is TRBV28, with D possibly TRBD1 on 5 matching bases. The V end lost 6 bases, the J end lost 6 bases, and 29 bases lay between the germline ends. Germline assignment: CDR1 MDHEN and CDR2 SYDVKM. The CDR3 loop spans 18 amino acids. The CDR3, as DNA: TGTGCCAGCAGCCCCATTATGGGGCGTACGGGGGGGGAGCCTGAAGCTTTCTTT. Its protein product is CASSPIMGRTGGEPEAFF.

The rearrangement links TRBV7-2 to TRBJ2-5; D is uncertain. This CDR3 has 15 residues. Germline assignment: CDR1 SGHTA and CDR2 FQGNSA. Trimming took 4 bases from V and 5 from J, leaving 17 bases between them. CDR3 amino acids: CASSSTSGLWETQYF. The CDR3 DNA follows: TGTGCCAGCAGCTCCACTTCGGGTCTTTGGGAGACCCAGTACTTC.

V and J are TRBV3-1 (or the pseudogene TRBV3-2) and TRBJ2-2; 7 positions agree with TRBD1. Germline CDR1 LGHDT, CDR2 YNNKEL (reference sequence). CDR3 length: 14 residues. Trimming at V came to 6 bases and at J to 7 bases, leaving 8 bases not matched to a gene. The CDR3 protein is CASRRRQGSGELFF. The CDR3 nucleotides read TGTGCCAGCAGACGGCGACAGGGCAGCGGGGAGCTGTTTTTT.

This chain connects TRBV18 to TRBJ2-5; 10 nucleotides align to TRBD2. V lost 3 bases to trimming and J lost 2 bases; unmatched junction nucleotides: 9. CDR1 is KGHSH, CDR2 LQKENI, per germline. This CDR3 comprises 17 residues. CDR3 protein: CASSPAPRTSGQETQYF. The CDR3 region has the DNA TGTGCCAGCTCACCCGCGCCGAGGACTAGCGGACAAGAGACCCAGTACTTC.

In this sample, this clone turned up a few times. The chain combines TRBV10-1 with TRBJ2-2, with 10 bases lining up with TRBD2. V was clipped by 4 bases and J by 3 bases; unmatched bases: 2. CDR3 length: 15 residues. Germline V gives CDR1 WNHNN, CDR2 SYGVQD (reference sequence). CDR3 bases: TGCGCCAGCAGTGCTCTAGCGGGAGACACCGGGGAGCTGTTTTTT. The encoded protein is CASSALAGDTGELFF.

J is TRBJ2-1 and V is TRBV5-5, with D possibly matching TRBD2 (6 bases). Germline V gives CDR1 SGHKS, CDR2 YYEKEE (reference sequence). The CDR3 runs 14 residues. Trimming shortened V by 4 bases and J by 10 bases, and 18 bases separated the two germline ends. Here the CDR3 reads CASSPGLILMEQFF. The CDR3 nucleotides read TGTGCCAGCAGCCCGGGACTGATCTTAATGGAGCAGTTCTTC.

This CDR3 reads CATHSGTGGYNEQFF. CDR3 nucleotides: TGTGCCACCCACTCCGGGACAGGGGGTTACAATGAGCAGTTCTTC. The V call is TRBV7-2, the J call TRBJ2-1; 11 positions agree with TRBD1. The V segment lost 10 bases and the J segment 4 bases; nucleotides outside the gene matches: 9. Germline CDR1 and CDR2: SGHTA and FQGNSA. This CDR3 is built from 15 residues.

In this sample, this clone turned up many times. The V and J genes are TRBV14 and TRBJ2-7, with TRBD2 matching 8 bases. This CDR3 is built from 16 residues. CDR1 and CDR2 from the germline V gene are SGHDN and FVKESK. V trimming: 5 bases; J trimming: 0 bases; junction bases outside the gene matches: 9. The DNA of the CDR3 is TGTGCCAGCAGCTTAAGCGGGGGTCCGAGCTCCTACGAGCAGTACTTC. This gives the protein CASSLSGGPSSYEQYF.

The V and J genes are TRBV30 and TRBJ1-2, with D possibly TRBD1 on 6 matching bases. Trimming took 1 base from V and 5 from J, leaving 17 bases between them. CDR1 is GTSNPN, CDR2 SVGIG, per germline (reference sequence). The CDR3 extends over 15 amino acids. CDR3: CAWSGPGTTDYGYTF. The CDR3 DNA reads TGTGCCTGGAGTGGGCCCGGGACAACAGATTATGGCTACACCTTC.

The rearrangement joins TRBV10-2 to TRBJ2-1; TRBD1 agrees at 7 bases. From germline, CDR1 is WSHSY and CDR2 SAAADI. The CDR3 covers 13 residues. With V trimmed by 1 base and J by 9 bases, 3 bases remained unmatched. CDR3 amino acids: CASSEYPGGEQFF. CDR3 sequence (DNA): TGCGCCAGCAGTGAGTACCCAGGGGGTGAGCAGTTCTTC.

The V call is TRBV29-1, the J call TRBJ2-5, with TRBD2 as a possible D gene (6 bases). Per germline, CDR1 SQVTM and CDR2 ANQGSEA. This CDR3 is built from 12 residues. V dropped 8 bases and J dropped 7 bases, with 17 bases sitting between them. Here the CDR3 reads CSTELLGGTQYF. The DNA of the CDR3 is TGCAGCACCGAACTCCTCGGGGGGACCCAGTACTTC.

The rearrangement uses TRBV7-2 and TRBJ1-2, with D perhaps TRBD1 (6 bases). Germline V lookup: CDR1 SGHTA, CDR2 FQGNSA. This CDR3 spans 13 amino acids. Trimming took 3 bases from V and 7 from J, leaving 12 bases between them. CDR3 sequence (DNA): TGTGCCAGCAGCTTCCCACAGGGAATTGGCTACACCTTC. This translates into CASSFPQGIGYTF.

The chain uses TRBV5-4 and TRBJ2-5; D gene unclear. The CDR3 loop spans 14 amino acids. Per the germline V gene, CDR1 is SGHNT and CDR2 is YYREEE (reference sequence). V lost 0 bases to trimming and J lost 5 bases, with 11 bases between them. The CDR3 DNA is TGTGCCAGCAGCTTGGGTCTACCGGGTGAGACCCAGTACTTC. This sequence encodes CASSLGLPGETQYF.